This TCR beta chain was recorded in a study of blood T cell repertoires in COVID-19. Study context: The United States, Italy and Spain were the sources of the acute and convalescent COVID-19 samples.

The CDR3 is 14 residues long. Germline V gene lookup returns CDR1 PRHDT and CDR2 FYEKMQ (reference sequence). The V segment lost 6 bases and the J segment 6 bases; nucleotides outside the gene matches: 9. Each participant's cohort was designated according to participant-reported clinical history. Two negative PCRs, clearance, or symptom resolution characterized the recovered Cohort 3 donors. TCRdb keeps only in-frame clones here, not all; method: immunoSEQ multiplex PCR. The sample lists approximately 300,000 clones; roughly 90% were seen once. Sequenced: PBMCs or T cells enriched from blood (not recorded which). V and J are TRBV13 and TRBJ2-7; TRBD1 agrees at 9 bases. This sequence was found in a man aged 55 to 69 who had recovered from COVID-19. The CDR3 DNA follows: TGTGCCAGCAGGCCCTTTGGGACAGGGTCCGAGCAGTACTTC. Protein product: CASRPFGTGSEQYF. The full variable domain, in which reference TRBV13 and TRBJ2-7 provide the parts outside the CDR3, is AAGVIQSPRHLIKEKRETATLKCYPIPRHDTVYWYQQGPGQDPQFLISFYEKMQSDKGSIPDRFSAQQFSDYHSELNMSSLELGDSALYFCASRPFGTGSEQYFGPGTRLTVT.